This T cell receptor (beta chain) was recorded in a study of PD-L1 blockade in urothelial cancer. Study context: About 90% of the 29 patients were males with bladder-origin urothelial cancer. It was at 3 weeks (second dose) and 6 weeks after treatment start that blood was analyzed. Median T cell yield from blood was roughly 150,000.

In germline, CDR1 is SQVTM, CDR2 ANQGSEA. With 8 bases clipped from V and 1 base from J, the junction kept 4 bases outside the gene matches. This CDR3 comprises 13 residues. Clones were read by immunoSEQ multiplex PCR, and TCRdb kept only the in-frame ones, dropping some. The sample contains roughly 30,000 clones, more than 85% of which appear only once. Each individual provided 1 to 8 samples (taken pretreatment and on-treatment). The chain joins TRBV29-1 to TRBJ2-1, with TRBD2 identical over 8 bases. The sample consisted of PBMCs, taken around atezolizumab (anti-PD-L1) treatment. This clonotype was sampled from a man aged 50-59 years with urothelial cancer. CDR3: CSHRGGSYNEQFF. DNA for the CDR3: TGCAGCCACCGGGGGGGGTCCTACAATGAGCAGTTCTTC.